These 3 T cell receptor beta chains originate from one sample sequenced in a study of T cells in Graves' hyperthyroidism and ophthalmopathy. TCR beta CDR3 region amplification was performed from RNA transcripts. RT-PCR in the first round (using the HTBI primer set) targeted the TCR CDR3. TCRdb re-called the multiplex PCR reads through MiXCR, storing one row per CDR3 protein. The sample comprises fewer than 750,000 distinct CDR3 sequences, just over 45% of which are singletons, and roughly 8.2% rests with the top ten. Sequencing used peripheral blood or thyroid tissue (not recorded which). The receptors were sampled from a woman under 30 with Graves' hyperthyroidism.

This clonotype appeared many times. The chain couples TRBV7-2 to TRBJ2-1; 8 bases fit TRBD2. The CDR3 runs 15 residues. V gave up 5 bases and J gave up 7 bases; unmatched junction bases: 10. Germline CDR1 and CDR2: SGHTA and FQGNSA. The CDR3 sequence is CASSNGERETNEQFF. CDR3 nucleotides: TGTGCCAGCAGCAATGGTGAGCGGGAGACAAATGAGCAGTTCTTC. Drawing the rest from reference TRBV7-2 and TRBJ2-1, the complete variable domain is GAGVSQSPSNKVTEKGKDVELRCDPISGHTALYWYRQSLGQGLEFLIYFQGNSAPDKSGLPSDRFSAERTGGSVSTLTIQRTQQEDSAVYLCASSNGERETNEQFFGPGTRLTVL.

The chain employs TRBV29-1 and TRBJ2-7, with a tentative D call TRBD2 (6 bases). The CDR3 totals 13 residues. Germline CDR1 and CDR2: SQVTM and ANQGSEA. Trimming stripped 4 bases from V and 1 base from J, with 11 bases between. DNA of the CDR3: TGCAGCGTTGCGGCGGGAACTTCCTACGAGCAGTACTTC. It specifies CSVAAGTSYEQYF.

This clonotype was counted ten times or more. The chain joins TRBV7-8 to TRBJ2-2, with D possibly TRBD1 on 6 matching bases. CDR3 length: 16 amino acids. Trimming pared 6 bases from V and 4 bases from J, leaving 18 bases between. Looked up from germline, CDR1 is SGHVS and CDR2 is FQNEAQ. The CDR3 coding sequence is TGTGCCAGCAGTCATAGGGACATCGCCTCCACCGGGGAGCTGTTTTTT. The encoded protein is CASSHRDIASTGELFF.